What follows are 19 T cell receptor beta chains derived from one specimen sequenced in a study of PD-1 blockade in classical Hodgkin lymphoma. Profiled with immunoSEQ multiplex PCR; TCRdb holds only in-frame clones, not every one. The sample gives tens of thousands of clones, 80% to 95% of which show up once; about 0.21% is in the top ten. Relapse after autologous stem cell transplantation occurred in every patient, and brentuximab vedotin exposure varied. The CD4+ T cells used were purified from thawed PBMCs through magnetic negative selection. The specimen was CD4+ T cells from blood, collected at baseline. The origin of the receptors is a human donor with classical Hodgkin lymphoma.

This chain connects TRBV6-6 to TRBJ2-7, with 8 bases matching TRBD2. The trim removed 0 bases at V and 4 bases at J, leaving 8 bases unmatched. The CDR3 runs 16 residues. Germline CDR1 MNHNY, CDR2 SVGAGI (reference sequence). The DNA of the CDR3 is TGTGCCAGCAGTTACTCGATACTAGCGGACTCTTACGAGCAGTACTTC. Translating gives CASSYSILADSYEQYF.

The chain combines TRBV5-5 with TRBJ1-4; D unresolved. Trimming left V 4 bases short and J 8 bases short, with 12 bases between. This CDR3 spans 13 amino acids. Germline V gives CDR1 SGHKS, CDR2 YYEKEE (reference sequence). CDR3 in DNA: TGTGCCAGCAGCGCGGGCCCCAGCGAAAAACTGTTTTTT. It is translated as CASSAGPSEKLFF.

V is TRBV6-1 and J is TRBJ1-3; D ambiguous. CDR1 and CDR2 (germline): MNHNS, SASEGT. This CDR3 region has 16 residues. Trimming shortened V by 1 base and J by 0 bases, and 10 bases separated the two germline ends. CDR3 coding DNA: TGTGCCAGCAGTGAAGGTGTCACCTACTCTGGAAACACCATATATTTT. Protein sequence: CASSEGVTYSGNTIYF.

This sequence joins TRBV5-1 and TRBJ2-5, with 10 bases matching TRBD1. The germline V gene has CDR1 SGHRS and CDR2 YFSETQ. CDR3 length: 15 residues. V gave up 4 bases and J gave up 4 bases; unmatched junction bases: 7. The CDR3 loop is CASSIWGTGVETQYF. CDR3 DNA sequence: TGCGCCAGCAGCATTTGGGGGACAGGGGTAGAGACCCAGTACTTC.

This chain uses TRBV5-8 with TRBJ2-2, with 8 positions matching TRBD2. V shed 2 bases, J shed 7 bases, and the junction held 10 bases outside the gene matches. The CDR3 has 16 amino acids. CDR1 SGHTS and CDR2 YDEGEE come from the germline V gene. The CDR3 DNA follows: TGTGCCAGCAGCTTAGGGCCGGGACTAGAGGTCGGGGAGCTGTTTTTT. Translating it yields CASSLGPGLEVGELFF.

This clone was found a few times. This chain links TRBV21-1 with TRBJ2-1. TRBV21-1 is a pseudogene segment. The CDR3 sequence is 15 residues long. CDR3 region: CASSNTGLSYNEQFF. In nucleotides, the CDR3 is TGTGCCAGCAGCAATACGGGCCTCTCCTACAATGAGCAGTTCTTC.

V and J are TRBV7-2 and TRBJ2-5; the D is unclear. The CDR3 runs 14 residues. Germline V gene sequence: CDR1 SGHTA, CDR2 FQGNSA. The V end was cut by 5 bases, the J end by 7 bases, with 17 bases between. CDR3 region: CASSPGWARWTQYF. In DNA form, the CDR3 reads TGTGCCAGCAGCCCCGGTTGGGCGCGATGGACCCAGTACTTC.

The V and J genes are TRBV5-1 and TRBJ2-3; D uncertain. The length of the CDR3 is 16 residues. CDR1 and CDR2 (germline): SGHRS, YFSETQ. Trimming left V 0 bases short and J 3 bases short, with 14 bases between. CDR3 sequence reads: CASSLDAKLSTDTQYF. The DNA for the CDR3 is TGCGCCAGCAGCTTGGACGCTAAGCTAAGTACAGATACGCAGTATTTT.

The V call is TRBV9, the J call TRBJ2-7, with 9 bases fitting TRBD1. The J segment lost 2 bases and the V segment lost 2 bases, leaving 8 bases of the junction unmatched. Germline V gene data show CDR1 as SGDLS and CDR2 as YYNGEE. The CDR3 spans 16 residues. CDR3 amino acids: CASSVGTGGITYEQYF. The CDR3 region has the DNA TGTGCCAGCAGCGTGGGAACAGGGGGCATTACCTACGAGCAGTACTTC.

This clone is a singleton in its sample. The J gene is TRBJ1-1, the V gene TRBV30; no clear D. The germline V and J ends were trimmed by 3 bases and 7 bases, with 6 bases remaining between them. Germline CDR1 is GTSNPN and CDR2 is SVGIG (reference sequence). The CDR3 has 10 amino acids. The CDR3 spells CAWSEGEAFF. For the CDR3, the DNA is TGTGCCTGGAGCGAGGGTGAAGCTTTCTTT.

A single count supports this clone. V is TRBV6-6 and J is TRBJ2-1; D is ambiguous. Germline lookup yields CDR1 MNHNY and CDR2 SVGAGI (reference sequence). The CDR3 is 12 amino acids. V lost 6 bases, J lost 8 bases, and 11 bases lay in between. Here the CDR3 DNA reads TGTGCCAGCAGCTCCCACCAGCATGAGCAGTTCTTC. This sequence encodes CASSSHQHEQFF.

The CDR3 sequence is CSSRTYQETQYF. The CDR3 coding sequence is TGCAGCAGTAGGACATACCAAGAGACCCAGTACTTC. This chain uses TRBV29-1 with TRBJ2-5, with D possibly matching TRBD1 (5 bases). V was trimmed by 8 bases and J by 0 bases, leaving 10 bases between them. Germline V gene data show CDR1 as SQVTM and CDR2 as ANQGSEA. The CDR3 extends over 12 amino acids.

This clone was detected only a few times. V gene TRBV10-3 combines with J gene TRBJ1-1; 8 bases agree with TRBD1. Germline V gene sequence: CDR1 ENHRY, CDR2 SYGVKD. V lost 7 bases, J lost 1 base, and 5 bases stayed unmatched. The CDR3 covers 14 residues. The CDR3 region is CAINDRGQNTEAFF. The CDR3 DNA follows: TGTGCCATCAACGACAGGGGTCAGAACACTGAAGCTTTCTTT.

The V call is TRBV5-5, the J call TRBJ1-4; 7 nucleotides agree with TRBD1. The trim removed 4 bases at V and 6 bases at J, leaving 9 bases unmatched. The germline V gene has CDR1 SGHKS and CDR2 YYEKEE (reference sequence). This CDR3 region has 15 residues. The CDR3 DNA follows: TGTGCCAGCAGCAAATCAGGGGGGAGGGATGAAAAACTGTTTTTT. Its translation: CASSKSGGRDEKLFF.

V is TRBV13 and J is TRBJ1-1; perhaps TRBD1 as D (5 bases). Germline V gene lookup returns CDR1 PRHDT and CDR2 FYEKMQ (reference sequence). The CDR3 is 15 residues long. V gave up 4 bases and J gave up 8 bases, with 20 bases separating them. The CDR3 reads CASSSRVGPHLEAFF. CDR3 DNA: TGTGCCAGCAGCTCGAGGGTGGGGCCCCACCTAGAAGCTTTCTTT. The full variable domain, its missing parts supplied by reference TRBV13 and TRBJ1-1, is AAGVIQSPRHLIKEKRETATLKCYPIPRHDTVYWYQQGPGQDPQFLISFYEKMQSDKGSIPDRFSAQQFSDYHSELNMSSLELGDSALYFCASSSRVGPHLEAFFGQGTRLTVV.

This chain links TRBV6-5 with TRBJ1-5; TRBD1 agrees at 7 bases. V was pared by 2 bases and J by 1 base, with 5 bases of the junction left unmatched. CDR3 length: 16 residues. Germline CDR1 reads MNHEY; CDR2 reads SVGAGI. The CDR3 DNA is TGTGCCAGCAGTTACCGTCGGGACAGCAGCAATCAGCCCCAGCATTTT. Its protein is CASSYRRDSSNQPQHF.

The V gene is TRBV30, the J gene TRBJ1-6; no definite D call. Germline V lookup: CDR1 GTSNPN, CDR2 SVGIG (reference sequence). This CDR3 has 14 amino acids. The V end lost 2 bases, the J end lost 9 bases, and 14 bases lay between the germline ends. The CDR3 here is CAWSSDKSVSPLHF. The CDR3 nucleotides are TGTGCCTGGAGTAGTGATAAGAGCGTTTCACCCCTCCACTTT.

This clone was recorded only once. The chain uses TRBV9 and TRBJ2-7; TRBD2 agrees at 10 bases. The CDR3 contains 15 residues. Germline V gives CDR1 SGDLS, CDR2 YYNGEE. J gave up 4 bases and V 0 bases, and 4 bases lay outside the gene matches. The CDR3 region has the DNA TGTGCCAGCAGCGTAGCGAATAGCGGGAGGTACGAGCAGTACTTC. This encodes CASSVANSGRYEQYF.

The rearrangement joins TRBV28 to TRBJ2-2; weak D call: TRBD1 (5 bases). The CDR3 is made up of 13 amino acids. With 10 bases removed from V and 1 base from J, the gap between germline ends came to 10 bases. In germline, CDR1 is MDHEN, CDR2 SYDVKM. The CDR3 sequence is CANRQRNTGELFF. The CDR3, as DNA: TGTGCCAACAGACAGAGGAACACCGGGGAGCTGTTTTTT.